One T cell receptor (beta chain) is described in this entry. Antigen: not known. The data stem from a study of pediatric ulcerative colitis. Study context: Most patients had pancolitis, and two had left-sided colitis.

The survey-level immunoSEQ assay was used. Profiled with immunoSEQ multiplex PCR; TCRdb holds only in-frame clones, not every one. The table shows around 40,000 clones, with 65% to 85% occurring only once. Study findings and constraints: Clonal expansions reduced rectal repertoire diversity in acute severe colitis.

The rectum was sampled with one to two pinch biopsies at colonoscopy. The specimen sequenced was gut tissue. The TCR was taken from a boy aged 5-17 years with severe ulcerative colitis.

CDR3 sequence reads: CASSAGTGGIVEGYTF. In DNA form, the CDR3 reads TGTGCCAGCAGCGCGGGGACAGGGGGAATAGTCGAGGGCTACACCTTC. The chain uses TRBV5-4 and TRBJ1-2, with 11 bases aligning to TRBD1. Trimming cost V 4 bases and J 8 bases; bases outside gene matches: 13. Germline assignment: CDR1 SGHNT and CDR2 YYREEE (reference sequence). The CDR3 has 16 amino acids.